A single sample is the source of the 7 T cell receptor beta chains below, sequenced in a study of vaccination effects on CD4 cells after COVID-19 (dated by TCRdb to 2021 to 2024). The ViraFEST assay stimulated PBMC with viral peptide pools and then used TCR sequencing to identify antigen-specific CD4+ T cell clonotypes by expansion. After more than 9 days of culture, CD4+ T cells were isolated with the EasySep CD4+ T cell isolation kit. Convalescent patients had PCR-confirmed SARS-CoV-2 infection between March and December 2020, before Alpha, Beta and Delta variants emerged in the United States. Their antigens are not known. Libraries were made using the immunoSEQ multiplex PCR assay. Sourced from immuneACCESS, this table was stored by TCRdb with only in-frame sequences that have V and J called. A share of the clones is absent; for the studies checked, an unresolved V gene accounts for under half, and the remainder has no known explanation. The sample profile shows more than 45,000 clones; more than 75% of them were found once. 4.5% to 5.5% of the sample is in the top ten clones.

The source material was CD4+ T cells from PBMCs cultured with HIV peptides, sampled before COVID-19 vaccination. Reading the label with the study, this specimen's cell subset or site is: HIV-1 Nef peptide pool negative control/reference culture. Every receptor here comes from a human donor who had a prior SARS-CoV-2 infection.

The chain uses TRBV2 and TRBJ1-1; possibly TRBD1 for D (6 bases). Trimming pared 2 bases from V and 2 bases from J, leaving 12 bases between. The length of the CDR3 is 15 residues. CDR1 SNHLY and CDR2 FYNNEI come from the germline V gene. CDR3 region: CASSEYGTSNTEAFF. The CDR3 DNA reads as TGTGCCAGCAGTGAATATGGGACATCTAACACTGAAGCTTTCTTT.

The chain has TRBV20-1 and TRBJ2-1, with no clear D. Germline loops: CDR1 DFQATT, CDR2 SNEGSKA (reference sequence). V was shortened by 5 bases and J by 8 bases, with 10 bases between the two germline ends. The CDR3 runs to 11 residues. The CDR3 region has the DNA TGCAGTGCTGAGTATCGGCATGAGCAGTTCTTC. The encoded protein is CSAEYRHEQFF.

This sequence joins TRBV21-1 and TRBJ2-3; the table's TRBD2 call for D was not verified on the DNA. TRBV21-1 is reported as a pseudogene. The CDR3 is 21 amino acids. CDR3 nucleotides: TGTGCCAGCAGCAAAGCCCCGGTTGATAGCGGGAGGGCCGGGTTAACAGATACGCAGTATTTT. Protein: CASSKAPVDSGRAGLTDTQYF.

This chain links TRBV4-3 with TRBJ2-7, with no clear D. CDR1 is LGHNA and CDR2 is YSLEER in the germline V gene. V was pared by 0 bases and J by 0 bases, with 12 bases between. The CDR3 totals 16 residues. CDR3 DNA sequence: TGCGCCAGCAGCCAAGATTTGGCCGCCGCCTCCTACGAGCAGTACTTC. Protein: CASSQDLAAASYEQYF.

The J gene is TRBJ2-2, the V gene TRBV25-1, with 9 bases aligning to TRBD2. V shed 6 bases and J 4 bases; nucleotides not matched to a gene: 6. Germline CDR1 MGHDK, CDR2 SYGVNS. CDR3 size: 15 residues. In DNA, the CDR3 is TGTGCCAGCAGCTTGGTAGCGGGAGCCACCGGGGAGCTGTTTTTT. Its protein product is CASSLVAGATGELFF.

The chain couples TRBV5-1 to TRBJ1-5; no definite D call. This CDR3 comprises 15 residues. V lost 0 bases and J 3 bases, leaving 10 bases between the germline ends. Germline loops: CDR1 SGHRS, CDR2 YFSETQ. CDR3 DNA sequence: TGCGCCAGCAGCTTGGCCGGTATTTCCAATCAGCCCCAGCATTTT. Its translation: CASSLAGISNQPQHF.

This clone was seen once. At one end the junction does not follow the germline gene, possibly because of a read error. The rearrangement uses TRBV7-8 and TRBJ1-5; D ambiguous. Germline values: CDR1 SGHVS, CDR2 FQNEAQ. The CDR3 contains 16 residues. The CDR3 coding sequence is TGTGCCAGCAGTTTAGTCGTGTCGGCTTACGATCAGCCCCAGCATTTT. Encoded protein: CASSLVVSAYDQPQHF.